Listed here are 16 T cell receptor beta chains from one sample, sequenced in a study of T cells in Graves' hyperthyroidism and ophthalmopathy. TCR beta CDR3 region amplification was performed from RNA transcripts. First-round RT-PCR of the TCR CDR3 relied on the HTBI primer set. TCRdb re-called the multiplex PCR reads with MiXCR, one entry per CDR3 protein. This table holds roughly 580,000 distinct CDR3 sequences, over 11% found once. Sequenced: blood. All receptors derive from a young woman with Graves' hyperthyroidism that later progressed to Graves' ophthalmopathy.

This clonotype has ten or more counts. The chain has TRBV19 and TRBJ1-2; no firm D call. This CDR3 has 15 residues. Trimming stripped 7 bases from V and 1 base from J, with 16 bases between. CDR1 and CDR2 (germline): LNHDA, SQIVND (reference sequence). The CDR3 DNA is TGTGCCAGTAATTCCGGCGGCGATTTTAACTATGGCTACACCTTC. Translation gives CASNSGGDFNYGYTF.

The CDR3 DNA sequence: TGTGCCAGCAGCTTAGAAGGATTCGGGGCGGCTAATGAAAAACTGTTTTTT. This translates into CASSLEGFGAANEKLFF. The rearrangement uses TRBV11-2 and TRBJ1-4; perhaps TRBD1 as D (5 bases). V was pared by 0 bases and J by 3 bases, with 14 bases between. The CDR3 covers 17 residues. CDR1 and CDR2 (germline): SGHAT, FQNNGV. The full variable domain, its missing parts supplied by reference TRBV11-2 and TRBJ1-4, is EAGVAQSPRYKIIEKRQSVAFWCNPISGHATLYWYQQILGQGPKLLIQFQNNGVVDDSQLPKDRFSAERLKGVDSTLKIQPAKLEDSAVYLCASSLEGFGAANEKLFFGSGTQLSVL.

This clonotype has just one count. This could be a read error, since a much larger clone is one nucleotide away. The chain is built from TRBV10-3 and TRBJ1-5; D unclear. The CDR3 totals 15 residues. Per germline, CDR1 ENHRY and CDR2 SYGVKD. The CDR3 protein is CAIGDWQTPNQPQHF. The CDR3 nucleotides read TGTGCCATCGGTGATTGGCAGACGCCCAATCAGCCCCAGCATTTT.

This clonotype has at least ten counts. The chain has TRBV20-1 and TRBJ2-1; D possibly corresponds to TRBD2 (6 bases). The CDR3 contains 12 residues. Germline CDR1 reads DFQATT; CDR2 reads SNEGSKA (reference sequence). This CDR3 is CRAGRSYNEQFF. The CDR3 nucleotides are TGCAGAGCGGGCCGCTCCTACAATGAGCAGTTCTTC.

The J gene is TRBJ2-2, the V gene TRBV5-4; tentatively, D is TRBD1 or TRBD2 (5 bases each). Germline CDR1 reads SGHNT; CDR2 reads YYREEE (reference sequence). Trimming left V 5 bases short and J 7 bases short, with 18 bases between. The CDR3 has 15 amino acids. DNA for the CDR3: TGTGCCAGCAGTCAAGGGACCTCAAGGGGCGGGGAGCTGTTTTTT. Translating gives CASSQGTSRGGELFF.

The rearrangement links TRBV7-2 to TRBJ2-1; 11 bases are shared with TRBD2. V was pared by 1 base and J by 2 bases, with 1 base of the junction left unmatched. The V gene's germline CDR1 is SGHTA and CDR2 FQGNSA. The CDR3 runs to 16 residues. CDR3 sequence: CASSLVAGGPYNEQFF. The DNA of the CDR3 is TGTGCCAGCAGCTTAGTAGCGGGAGGGCCCTACAATGAGCAGTTCTTC.

This clonotype has ten or more counts. The chain combines TRBV12-3 or TRBV12-4 with TRBJ1-1; perhaps TRBD1 as D (5 bases). The V and J ends lost 3 bases and 2 bases respectively, with 13 bases between them. The CDR3 contains 15 residues. The CDR3 DNA follows: TGTGCCAGCAGTTTTTCGGTGGGACGCAACACTGAAGCTTTCTTT. This codes for CASSFSVGRNTEAFF.

The gene calls are TRBV6-2 or TRBV6-3 and TRBJ1-5; D is unclear. This CDR3 spans 14 amino acids. Per germline, CDR1 MNHEY and CDR2 SVGEGT. V was cut by 4 bases and J by 15 bases, with 22 bases left in between. CDR3 region: CASSSTLQSGPAHF. DNA of the CDR3: TGTGCCAGCAGTTCCACCCTACAGAGCGGCCCCGCGCATTTT.

A few counts support this clonotype. This chain's CDR3 is CASSIRDYELTQYF. CDR3 nucleotides: TGTGCCAGTAGTATCCGGGACTATGAATTGACGCAGTATTTT. The V call is TRBV19, the J call TRBJ2-3; the match to TRBD2 covers 7 bases. Trimming cost V 3 bases and J 9 bases; bases outside gene matches: 9. This CDR3 has 14 amino acids. The germline V gene has CDR1 LNHDA and CDR2 SQIVND (reference sequence).

At least ten counts were recorded for this clonotype. This chain uses TRBV14 with TRBJ2-3; 9 positions match TRBD2. CDR1 and CDR2 from the germline V gene are SGHDN and FVKESK. After removal of 3 bases from V and 2 bases from J, the junction contained 3 bases not matched to a gene. The CDR3 runs 15 residues. The CDR3 DNA reads as TGTGCCAGCAGCCACCTAGCGGGAAACACAGATACGCAGTATTTT. Translation: CASSHLAGNTDTQYF.

This chain uses TRBV19 with TRBJ1-1; 7 nucleotides line up with TRBD1. Germline V lookup: CDR1 LNHDA, CDR2 SQIVND (reference sequence). The CDR3 has 12 amino acids. The J segment lost 6 bases and the V segment lost 6 bases, leaving 4 bases of the junction unmatched. CDR3: CASSQGEPEAFF. In nucleotides, the CDR3 is TGTGCCAGTAGCCAGGGGGAGCCTGAAGCTTTCTTT.

The genes are TRBV27 and TRBJ2-5; 7 nucleotides line up with TRBD1. The CDR3 loop spans 17 amino acids. Germline V gene sequence: CDR1 MNHEY, CDR2 SMNVEV (reference sequence). Germline trimming cut 5 bases from V and 1 base from J; bases unmatched to any gene: 13. The CDR3 region has the DNA TGTGCCAGCAGTCCAAAGCCCGGGACAGCGTCCCAAGAGACCCAGTACTTC. It translates to CASSPKPGTASQETQYF.

The chain is built from TRBV5-1 and TRBJ1-4; D unresolved. Germline V lookup: CDR1 SGHRS, CDR2 YFSETQ. V was cut by 4 bases and J by 4 bases, with 11 bases left in between. This CDR3 has 14 amino acids. The CDR3 sequence is CASSLDVYNEKLFF. The CDR3 region has the DNA TGCGCCAGCAGCCTGGACGTATATAATGAAAAACTGTTTTTT.

This clonotype was seen at least ten times. The gene calls are TRBV6-1 and TRBJ1-3; D not resolved. V lost 5 bases and J 0 bases, leaving 8 bases between the germline ends. The CDR3 consists of 14 residues. Germline V gene lookup returns CDR1 MNHNS and CDR2 SASEGT. Here the CDR3 DNA reads TGTGCCAGCAGTTCTCATAGCTCTGGAAACACCATATATTTT. It yields the protein CASSSHSSGNTIYF.

J is TRBJ2-2 and V is TRBV7-9; D is perhaps TRBD1 or TRBD2 (5 bases each). CDR3 length: 15 amino acids. With 5 bases removed from V and 6 bases from J, the gap between germline ends came to 16 bases. Germline V gene data show CDR1 as SEHNR and CDR2 as FQNEAQ (reference sequence). The CDR3 sequence is CASSRRDHAPGELFF. The CDR3 region has the DNA TGTGCCAGCAGCCGACGGGACCACGCCCCCGGGGAGCTGTTTTTT.

This clonotype appeared many times. The J gene is TRBJ2-1, the V gene TRBV30; 11 bases map to TRBD2. The trim removed 0 bases at V and 7 bases at J, leaving 11 bases unmatched. Germline V gives CDR1 GTSNPN, CDR2 SVGIG (reference sequence). This CDR3 region has 17 residues. The DNA for the CDR3 is TGTGCCTGGAGTGTCTATTGGACTAGCGGGCAAGAGAATGAGCAGTTCTTC. Residues: CAWSVYWTSGQENEQFF.